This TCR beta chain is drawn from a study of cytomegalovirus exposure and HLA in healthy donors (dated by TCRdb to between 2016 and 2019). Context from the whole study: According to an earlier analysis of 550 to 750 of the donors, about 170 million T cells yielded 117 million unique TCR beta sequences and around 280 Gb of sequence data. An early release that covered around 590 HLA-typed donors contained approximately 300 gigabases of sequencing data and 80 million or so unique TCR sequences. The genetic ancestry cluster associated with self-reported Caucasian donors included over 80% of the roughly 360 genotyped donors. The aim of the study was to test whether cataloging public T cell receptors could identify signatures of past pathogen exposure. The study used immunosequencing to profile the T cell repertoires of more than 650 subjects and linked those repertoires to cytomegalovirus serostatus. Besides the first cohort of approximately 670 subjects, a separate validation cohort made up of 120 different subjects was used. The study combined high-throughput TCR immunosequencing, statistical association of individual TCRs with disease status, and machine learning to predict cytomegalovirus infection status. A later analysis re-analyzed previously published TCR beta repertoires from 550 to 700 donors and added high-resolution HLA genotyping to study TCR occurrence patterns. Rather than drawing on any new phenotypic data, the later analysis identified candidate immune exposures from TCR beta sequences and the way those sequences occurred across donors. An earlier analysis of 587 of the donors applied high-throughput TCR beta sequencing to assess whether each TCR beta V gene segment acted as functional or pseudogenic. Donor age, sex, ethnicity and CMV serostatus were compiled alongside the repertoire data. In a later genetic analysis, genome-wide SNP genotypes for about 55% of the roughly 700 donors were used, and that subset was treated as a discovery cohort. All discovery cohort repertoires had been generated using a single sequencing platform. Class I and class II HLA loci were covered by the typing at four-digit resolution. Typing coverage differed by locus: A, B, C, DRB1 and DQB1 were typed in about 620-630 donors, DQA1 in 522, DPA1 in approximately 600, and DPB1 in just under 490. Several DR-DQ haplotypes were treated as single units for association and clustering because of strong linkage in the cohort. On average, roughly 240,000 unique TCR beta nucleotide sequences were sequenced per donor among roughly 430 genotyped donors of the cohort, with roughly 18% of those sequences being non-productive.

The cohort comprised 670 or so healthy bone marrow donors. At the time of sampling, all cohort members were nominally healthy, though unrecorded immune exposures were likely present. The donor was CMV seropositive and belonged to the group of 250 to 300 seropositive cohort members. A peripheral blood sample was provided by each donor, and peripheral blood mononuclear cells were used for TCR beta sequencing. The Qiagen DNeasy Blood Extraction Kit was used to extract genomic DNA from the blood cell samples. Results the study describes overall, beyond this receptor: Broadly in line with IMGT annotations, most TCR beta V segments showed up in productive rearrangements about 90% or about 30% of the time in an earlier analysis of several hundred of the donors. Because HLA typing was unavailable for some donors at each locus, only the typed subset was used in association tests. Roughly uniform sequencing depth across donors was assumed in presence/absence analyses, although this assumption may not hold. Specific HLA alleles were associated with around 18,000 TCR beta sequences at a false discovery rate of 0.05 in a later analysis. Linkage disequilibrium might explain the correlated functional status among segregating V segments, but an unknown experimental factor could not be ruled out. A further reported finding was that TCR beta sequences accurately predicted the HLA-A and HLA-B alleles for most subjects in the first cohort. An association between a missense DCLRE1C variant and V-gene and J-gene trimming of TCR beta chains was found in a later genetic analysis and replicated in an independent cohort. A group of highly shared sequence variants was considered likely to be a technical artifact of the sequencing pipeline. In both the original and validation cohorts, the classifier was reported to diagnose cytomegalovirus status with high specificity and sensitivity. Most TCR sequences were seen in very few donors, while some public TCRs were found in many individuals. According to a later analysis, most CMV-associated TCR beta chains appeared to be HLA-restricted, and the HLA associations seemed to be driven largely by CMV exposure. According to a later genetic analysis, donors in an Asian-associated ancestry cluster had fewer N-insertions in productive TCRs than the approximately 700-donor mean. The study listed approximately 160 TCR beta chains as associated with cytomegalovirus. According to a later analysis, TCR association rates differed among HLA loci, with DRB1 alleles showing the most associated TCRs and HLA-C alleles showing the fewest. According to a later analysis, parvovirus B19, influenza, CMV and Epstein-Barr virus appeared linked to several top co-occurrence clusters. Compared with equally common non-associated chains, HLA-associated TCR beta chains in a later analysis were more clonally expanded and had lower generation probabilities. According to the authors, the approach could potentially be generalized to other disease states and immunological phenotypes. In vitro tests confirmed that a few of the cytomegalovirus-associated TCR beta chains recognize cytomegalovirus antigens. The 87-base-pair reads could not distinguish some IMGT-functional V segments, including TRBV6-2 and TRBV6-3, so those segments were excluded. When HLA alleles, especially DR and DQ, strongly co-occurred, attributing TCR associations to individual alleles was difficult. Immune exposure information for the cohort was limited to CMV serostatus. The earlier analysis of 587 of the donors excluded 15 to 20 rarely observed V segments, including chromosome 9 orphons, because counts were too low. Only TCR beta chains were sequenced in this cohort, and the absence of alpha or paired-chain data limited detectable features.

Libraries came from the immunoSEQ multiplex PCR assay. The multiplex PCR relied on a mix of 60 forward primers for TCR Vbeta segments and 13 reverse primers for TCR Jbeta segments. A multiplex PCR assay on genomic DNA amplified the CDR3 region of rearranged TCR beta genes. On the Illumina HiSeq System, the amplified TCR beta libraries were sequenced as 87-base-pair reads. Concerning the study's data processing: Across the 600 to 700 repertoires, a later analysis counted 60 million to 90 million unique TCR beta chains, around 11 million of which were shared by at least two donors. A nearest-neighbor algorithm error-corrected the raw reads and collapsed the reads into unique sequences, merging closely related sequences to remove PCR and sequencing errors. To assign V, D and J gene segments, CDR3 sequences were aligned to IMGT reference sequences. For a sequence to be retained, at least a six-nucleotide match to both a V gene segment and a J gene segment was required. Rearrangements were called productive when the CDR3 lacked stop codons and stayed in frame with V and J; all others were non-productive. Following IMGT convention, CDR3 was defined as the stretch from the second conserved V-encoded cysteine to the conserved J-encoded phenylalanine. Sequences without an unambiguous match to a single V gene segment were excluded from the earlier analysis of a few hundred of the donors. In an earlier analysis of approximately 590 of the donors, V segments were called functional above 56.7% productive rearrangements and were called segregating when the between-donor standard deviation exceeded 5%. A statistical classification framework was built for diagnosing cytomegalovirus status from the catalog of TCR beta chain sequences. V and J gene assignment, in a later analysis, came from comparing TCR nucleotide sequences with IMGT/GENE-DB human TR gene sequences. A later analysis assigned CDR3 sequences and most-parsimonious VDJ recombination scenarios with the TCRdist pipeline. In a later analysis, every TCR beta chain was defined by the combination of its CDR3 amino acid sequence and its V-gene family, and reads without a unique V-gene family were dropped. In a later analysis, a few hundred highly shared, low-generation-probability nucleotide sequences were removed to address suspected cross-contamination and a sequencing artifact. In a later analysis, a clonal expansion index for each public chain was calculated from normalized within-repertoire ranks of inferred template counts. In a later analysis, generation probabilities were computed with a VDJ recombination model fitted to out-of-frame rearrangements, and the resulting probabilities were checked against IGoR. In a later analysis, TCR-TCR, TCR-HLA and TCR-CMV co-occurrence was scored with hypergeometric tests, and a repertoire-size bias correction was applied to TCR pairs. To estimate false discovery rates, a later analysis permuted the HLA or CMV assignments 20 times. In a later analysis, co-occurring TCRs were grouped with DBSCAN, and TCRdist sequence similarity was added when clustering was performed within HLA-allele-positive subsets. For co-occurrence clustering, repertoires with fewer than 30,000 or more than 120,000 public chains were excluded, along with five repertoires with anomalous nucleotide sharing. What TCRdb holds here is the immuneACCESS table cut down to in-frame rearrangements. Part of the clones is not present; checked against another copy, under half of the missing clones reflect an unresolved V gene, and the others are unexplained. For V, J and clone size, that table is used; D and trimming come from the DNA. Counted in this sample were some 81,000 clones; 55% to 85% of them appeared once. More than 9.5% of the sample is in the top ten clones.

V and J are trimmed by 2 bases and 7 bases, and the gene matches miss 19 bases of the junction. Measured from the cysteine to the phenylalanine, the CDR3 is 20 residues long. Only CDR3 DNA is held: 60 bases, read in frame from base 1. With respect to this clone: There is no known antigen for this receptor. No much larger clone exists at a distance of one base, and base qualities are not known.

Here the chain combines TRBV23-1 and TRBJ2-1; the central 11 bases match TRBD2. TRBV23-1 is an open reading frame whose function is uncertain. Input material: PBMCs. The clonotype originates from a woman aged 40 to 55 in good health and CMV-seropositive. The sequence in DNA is TGCGCCAGCAGTCAAAATTCCGGATTAAACGTAACTAGCGGGAGAAATGAGCAGTTCTTC. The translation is CASSQNSGLNVTSGRNEQFF.